What follows is one TCR beta chain and its context. Method: immunoSEQ multiplex PCR; TCRdb's copy keeps in-frame clones and lacks some. The data contain about 49,000 clones, 86% of them singletons. This sample stems from a study of blood T cell repertoires in COVID-19. This clonotype was sampled from a man aged 35-49 years with active COVID-19. Sequenced input: peripheral blood.

The CDR3 region has the DNA TGTGCCAGTAGTGAAGCGGGAGGGCCGTTATTGCGCAATGAGCAGTTCTTC. It codes for CASSEAGGPLLRNEQFF. The chain employs TRBV19 and TRBJ2-1; 10 nucleotides line up with TRBD2. Trimming at V came to 5 bases and at J to 6 bases, leaving 13 bases not matched to a gene. Germline loops: CDR1 LNHDA, CDR2 SQIVND (reference sequence). This CDR3 has 17 amino acids.